These 6 T cell receptor beta chains were sequenced from one sample in a study of blood T cell repertoires in COVID-19. Here immunoSEQ multiplex PCR was the method, and the copy in TCRdb shows in-frame clones only, minus some. The table lists 200,000 to 250,000 clones, about four fifths of them singletons, with about 8.3% in the top ten. The sample consisted of peripheral blood. These receptors came from a woman older than 75 with COVID-19, enrolled during active disease.

The chain links TRBV7-3 to TRBJ1-2, with 7 bases lining up with TRBD1. CDR3 length: 14 residues. V trimming: 0 bases; J trimming: 8 bases; junction bases outside the gene matches: 6. The germline CDR1 and CDR2 sequences are SGHTA and FQGTGA. CDR3 nucleotides: TGTGCCAGCAGCTTAACGACAGGGACGAAAGGCTACACCTTC. Protein: CASSLTTGTKGYTF.

The chain is built from TRBV7-2 and TRBJ2-7; TRBD2 might be the D (6 bases). This CDR3 contains 13 residues. The ends were cut back, 3 bases at V and 9 bases at J, with 15 bases in the middle. The germline V gene encodes CDR1 SGHTA and CDR2 FQGNSA. This chain's CDR3 is CASSFEFLGGQYF. In nucleotides, the CDR3 is TGTGCCAGCAGCTTCGAGTTTCTGGGGGGGCAGTACTTC.

The chain carries TRBV7-6 and TRBJ2-3, with 7 bases lining up with TRBD2. The CDR3 runs to 15 residues. Germline V gene data show CDR1 as SGHVS and CDR2 as FNYEAQ. J gave up 1 base and V 2 bases, and 3 bases lay outside the gene matches. The CDR3: CASSLWAGGTDTQYF. As DNA, the CDR3 is TGTGCCAGCAGCTTATGGGCGGGAGGCACAGATACGCAGTATTTT.

The chain employs TRBV6-6 and TRBJ2-1; D gene unclear. Trimming took off 7 bases at V and 6 bases at J, with 10 bases between the two ends. The CDR3 is 12 amino acids. The germline gives CDR1 MNHNY, CDR2 SVGAGI (reference sequence). CDR3 loop: CASTTTGNEQFF. The DNA of the CDR3 is TGTGCCAGCACTACTACTGGCAATGAGCAGTTCTTC.

CDR3 in DNA: TGTGCCAGTAGTTTACCGGGAGCCAGTGGGCCCACAGATACGCAGTATTTT. The encoded protein is CASSLPGASGPTDTQYF. The chain joins TRBV19 to TRBJ2-3; D is possibly TRBD2 (6 bases). The germline gives CDR1 LNHDA, CDR2 SQIVND (reference sequence). The CDR3 length is 17 residues. V gave up 5 bases and J gave up 2 bases, with 20 bases separating them.

This chain uses TRBV29-1 with TRBJ1-1; D gene ambiguous. The V gene lost 4 bases and the J gene lost 10 bases, with 16 bases spanning the gap. Germline-derived CDR1 and CDR2 are SQVTM and ANQGSEA. CDR3 size: 12 residues. For the CDR3, the DNA is TGCAGCGTTGTGGGAGGGAGCGTCGGAGCTTTCTTT. Its translation: CSVVGGSVGAFF. Based on the CDR3 plus reference TRBV29-1 and TRBJ1-1, the full variable domain is SAVISQKPSRDICQRGTSLTIQCQVDSQVTMMFWYRQQPGQSLTLIATANQGSEATYESGFVIDKFPISRPNLTFSTLTVSNMSPEDSSIYLCSVVGGSVGAFFGQGTRLTVV.